These T cell receptor beta chains were read from a single sample in a study of T cell changes during pregnancy in multiple sclerosis. TCRdb's copy holds only in-frame clones and misses some; the assay was immunoSEQ multiplex PCR. The data show fewer than 40,000 clones, more than 90% seen once. The sequencing used CD4+ T cells from peripheral blood mononuclear cells, collected in the second trimester of pregnancy. These receptors were collected from a female donor with multiple sclerosis, enrolled in a pregnancy study. CDR3s include the opening cysteine and the closing phenylalanine or tryptophan. A D gene is named only where the DNA matches it firmly. Clone size is given for some rows only: seen once, a few or many times, or a class if the clone is expanded.

V	J	D	size	DNA	CDR3
TRBV7-2	TRBJ2-3	TRBD2	.	TGTGCCAGCAGCTTAAAGGGGACTAGCGTTACGGTGGGGAGAGATACGCAGTATTTT	CASSLKGTSVTVGRDTQYF
TRBV6-1	TRBJ1-3	TRBD1	.	TGTGCCAGCAGTGTCGACAGGGGTGACACCATATATTTT	CASSVDRGDTIYF
TRBV10-1	TRBJ2-7	.	few	TGCGCCAGCAGTGAGGCAGGGTTGAGCTACGAGCAGTACTTC	CASSEAGLSYEQYF
TRBV2	TRBJ2-2	.	once	TGTGCCAGCAGCTTTATAAACACCGGGGAGCTGTTTTTT	CASSFINTGELFF
TRBV7-8	TRBJ2-1	.	.	TGTGCCAGCAGCTTAGGGTGGAGGGGCCGTATGGACAATGAGCAGTTCTTC	CASSLGWRGRMDNEQFF
TRBV6-1	TRBJ2-3	.	.	TGTGCCAGCAGTAGGGGACTGAGCACAGATACGCAGTATTTT	CASSRGLSTDTQYF
TRBV27	TRBJ2-1	.	.	TGTGCCAGCAGTTTGGGGGCCCCCTACAATGAGCAGTTCTTC	CASSLGAPYNEQFF
TRBV6-5	TRBJ1-1	TRBD1	.	TGTGCCAGCAGTGCCCGGACAGGGGACACTGAAGCTTTCTTT	CASSARTGDTEAFF
TRBV19	TRBJ2-5	.	.	TGTGCCAGTCGGGGGGCCGGAGAGACCCAGTACTTC	CASRGAGETQYF
TRBV1	TRBJ2-1	.	.	TGCACCAGCAGCCAAGATTGGACTAGCGGGGGCAATGAGCAGTTCTTC	CTSSQDWTSGGNEQFF
TRBV2	TRBJ1-3	TRBD1	.	TGTGCCAGCAGTGATGTGTCGGGGTGGGACAGGGAATCGGACACCATATATTTT	CASSDVSGWDRESDTIYF
TRBV11-1	TRBJ2-7	TRBD1	.	TGTGCCAGCAGACCCGGGACAGGGGGCCCCGAGCAGTACTTC	CASRPGTGGPEQYF
TRBV2	TRBJ2-1	.	few	TGTGCCAGCAGTGAAATGAGAGGGCGATGGCTCTTC	CASSEMRGRWLF
TRBV23-1	TRBJ2-7	.	.	TGCGCCAGCAGTCAATCTTGGGGAGAGCCCTTCGACGAGCAGTACTTC	CASSQSWGEPFDEQYF
TRBV9	TRBJ2-1	TRBD2	.	TGTGCCAGCAGCGCCAGACTAGCGGGGGGGGGTTACAATGAGCAGTTCTTC	CASSARLAGGGYNEQFF
TRBV7-8	TRBJ2-1	.	.	TGTGCCAGCAGCGATAACCGACTAAACAGGGTCAATGAGCAGTTCTTC	CASSDNRLNRVNEQFF
TRBV6-5	TRBJ1-2	.	.	TGTGCCAGCAGCAGGAACGGGGATTCTGGCTACACCTTC	CASSRNGDSGYTF
TRBV6-6	TRBJ1-6	.	once	TGTGCCAGCACTCCAAGCGAGGGTTTTAATTCACCCCTCCACTTT	CASTPSEGFNSPLHF
TRBV18	TRBJ2-1	.	once	TGTGCCAGCTCACCGAGACAACAGACCAACAATGAGCAGTTCTTC	CASSPRQQTNNEQFF
TRBV18	TRBJ2-7	.	.	TGTGCCAGCTCAGACGGAGGAGACTACGAGCAGTACTTC	CASSDGGDYEQYF
TRBV10-2	TRBJ2-1	.	.	TGCGCCAGCAGTTTTTCGAGCGGAGGGGGCTTTTACAATGAGCAGTTCTTC	CASSFSSGGGFYNEQFF
TRBV10-2	TRBJ2-3	TRBD2	once	TGCGCCAGCACTCGGGGGGGCCCTAGCACAGATACGCAGTATTTT	CASTRGGPSTDTQYF
TRBV18	TRBJ1-1	.	once	TGTGCCAGCTCACCTGAGGTCCGATCGGGCACTGAAGCTTTCTTT	CASSPEVRSGTEAFF
TRBV21-1	TRBJ1-5	.	once	TGTGCCAGCGGAGAGGGTCAGCCCCAGCATTTT	CASGEGQPQHF
TRBV18	TRBJ2-7	TRBD1	.	TGTGCCAGCTCACCACCGGGACAGGCTCCTTACGAGCAGTACTTC	CASSPPGQAPYEQYF
TRBV11-2	TRBJ1-5	.	once	TGTGCCAGCAGCTTATCAGGGGATCAGCCCCAGCATTTT	CASSLSGDQPQHF
TRBV15	TRBJ1-2	TRBD1	once	TGTGCCACCAGCAGAGATCTGACCGGGACAGGGGGCGGCTACACCTTC	CATSRDLTGTGGGYTF
TRBV5-1	TRBJ1-3	TRBD1	.	TGCGCCAGCAGCCCGGAGGGGGACAGGTCCTCTGGAAACACCATATATTTT	CASSPEGDRSSGNTIYF
TRBV7-3	TRBJ1-2	.	.	TGTGCCAGCAGCTCGAATGCGGACTTTGGGGGCTACACCTTC	CASSSNADFGGYTF
TRBV6-1	TRBJ1-2	.	.	TGTGCCAGCAGTTTTGGGGACAAGCCTTATGGCTACACCTTC	CASSFGDKPYGYTF
TRBV5-4	TRBJ1-1	TRBD1	.	TGTGCCAGCAGCTTTGAGGGGGCCACTGAAGCTTTCTTT	CASSFEGATEAFF
TRBV19	TRBJ2-7	TRBD1	.	TGTGCCAGTAGTACGACCGGGACAGCCTACGAGCAGTACTTC	CASSTTGTAYEQYF
TRBV2	TRBJ2-2	TRBD1	.	TGTGCCAGCAAACCCGGGACAGGGGCGAACACCGGGGAGCTGTTTTTT	CASKPGTGANTGELFF
TRBV5-1	TRBJ2-5	.	once	TGCGCCAGCAGCTTGGGAGGTCGGGAGACCCAGTACTTC	CASSLGGRETQYF
TRBV9	TRBJ2-3	.	.	TGTGCCAGCAGCGTAGAGGGGGTCAAAACAGATACGCAGTATTTT	CASSVEGVKTDTQYF
TRBV5-1	TRBJ2-3	TRBD2	.	TGCGCCAGCAGCTTGGCCGGGACTAGCGGGATTGTAGATACGCAGTATTTT	CASSLAGTSGIVDTQYF
TRBV9	TRBJ2-5	TRBD2	.	TGTGCCAGCAGCGGCACTAGCGGGGGGGCAGGAGAGACCCAGTACTTC	CASSGTSGGAGETQYF
TRBV7-2	TRBJ1-5	.	.	TGTGCCAGCAGCTTAGGGACAGCATTCAATCAGCCCCAGCATTTT	CASSLGTAFNQPQHF
TRBV9	TRBJ1-1	.	medium-sized	TGTGCCAGCAGCAAATTGGGACTACCGAACACTGAAGCTTTCTTT	CASSKLGLPNTEAFF
TRBV20-1	TRBJ2-1	.	.	TGCAGTGTTAGGGGGGCGGCTGAGCAGTTCTTC	CSVRGAAEQFF
TRBV19	TRBJ1-2	.	.	TGTGCCAGTAGTTTTCGCATAGGGGGTGGTGGCTACACCTTC	CASSFRIGGGGYTF
TRBV4-2	TRBJ2-1	TRBD1	.	TGTGCCAGCAGCCAAGAAAGACTACCGGGACAGGGACTGTGGAATGAGCAGTTCTTC	CASSQERLPGQGLWNEQFF
TRBV30	TRBJ1-4	TRBD1	.	TGTGCCTGGAGTGTCTGGACAGGGGGTTCTGAAAAACTGTTTTTT	CAWSVWTGGSEKLFF
TRBV30	TRBJ2-3	TRBD2	.	TGTGCCTGGACGAAAGCGGGGGCCGCCCAGTATTTT	CAWTKAGAAQYF
TRBV9	TRBJ2-7	.	.	TGTGCCAGCAGCGTAGGGATGGGGCCCTACGAGCAGTACTTC	CASSVGMGPYEQYF
TRBV5-1	TRBJ2-1	TRBD2	.	TGCGCCAGCAGGACACTGGGGAGGGTAGGGAATGAGCAGTTCTTC	CASRTLGRVGNEQFF
TRBV6-5	TRBJ1-1	.	.	TGTGCCAGCAGTTCGGACAGGAACACTGAAGCTTTCTTT	CASSSDRNTEAFF
TRBV28	TRBJ2-7	.	.	TGTGCCAGCAGGGCGGGACTCCCCTACGAGCAGTACTTC	CASRAGLPYEQYF
TRBV5-1	TRBJ2-7	.	.	TGCGCCAGCAGCTTGGGATCACTTTCCTACGAGCAGTACTTC	CASSLGSLSYEQYF
TRBV30	TRBJ2-3	.	once	TGTGCCTGGAGTCCCCTACAGGAAAAGTGGGCAGATACGCAGTATTTT	CAWSPLQEKWADTQYF
TRBV19	TRBJ1-5	TRBD1	.	TGTGCCAGTAGTACGGACAGGCTGCGACAGCCCCAGCATTTT	CASSTDRLRQPQHF
TRBV6-5	TRBJ2-1	TRBD1	.	TGTGCCAGCAGTTACTCTCGACAGGGGCGAGCAGGGGAGTTCTTC	CASSYSRQGRAGEFF
TRBV19	TRBJ2-3	TRBD1	.	TGTGCCAGTACCCAAAGCGGACAGGGCCAAGCAGATACGCAGTATTTT	CASTQSGQGQADTQYF